The subject of this entry is one T cell receptor beta chain. The antigen is undetermined. These data originate in a study of vaccination and CD4 T cells after COVID-19. Overall study context: Convalescent cases comprised fewer than ten mild and one severe, all SARS-CoV-2 positive by nasal swab PCR. Two of the convalescents were Hispanic, and the group consisted of six males and four females. Stimulation of cells relied on overlapping spike peptides derived from SARS-CoV-2, HCoV-NL63, HCoV-OC43 and HCoV-229E.

Cultured CD4+ T-cell DNA underwent Oncomine TCR Beta short-read sequencing. TCRdb called the PCR reads again in MiXCR, with one record for every CDR3 protein. The table includes a few thousand distinct CDR3 sequences, 30% to 40% detected once. Noted treatment: roughly 10-day PBMC culture with coronavirus spike peptide pools or control peptides (ViraFEST assay). With 5 bases removed from V and 0 bases from J, the gap between germline ends came to 15 bases. The germline V gene has CDR1 SGHRS and CDR2 YFSETQ. CDR3 length: 16 amino acids. The sequencing input was CD4+ T cells from blood, cultured in vitro. This receptor was identified in a human donor who had recovered from COVID-19. V gene TRBV5-1 combines with J gene TRBJ1-3; D is possibly TRBD1 (5 bases). The CDR3 DNA follows: TGCGCCAGCAGTCATACGGGACTCAACTCTGGAAACACCATATATTTT. Its translation: CASSHTGLNSGNTIYF.